This passage covers 30 T cell receptor beta chains from one sample sequenced in a study of T cells after yellow fever vaccination. Via MiXCR, TCRdb re-called the 5' RACE reads, giving one row per CDR3 protein. This table has a few hundred thousand distinct CDR3 sequences, 8.7% appearing once. Specimen: PBMCs, collected on the day of the first yellow fever vaccination. These receptors were taken from a young man who received the YFV17D yellow fever vaccine.

This clonotype was counted between two and nine times. CDR3 nucleotides: TGCGCCAGCAGCTTGGAGCCGGGACGGCCTGGAGAGACCCAGTACTTC. Residues: CASSLEPGRPGETQYF. This chain connects TRBV5-1 to TRBJ2-5, with D perhaps being TRBD1 or TRBD2 (5 bases each). This CDR3 spans 16 amino acids. Germline values: CDR1 SGHRS, CDR2 YFSETQ. V dropped 0 bases and J dropped 4 bases, with 16 bases sitting between them.

In its sample, this clonotype was seen a few times. The chain combines TRBV12-3 or TRBV12-4 with TRBJ1-5; tentatively, D is TRBD1 (6 bases). The CDR3 contains 16 residues. Trimming pared 7 bases from V and 0 bases from J, leaving 16 bases between. CDR3: CASTLGTYYSNQPQHF. CDR3 sequence (DNA): TGTGCCAGCACCCTTGGGACATACTATAGCAATCAGCCCCAGCATTTT.

The J gene is TRBJ1-2, the V gene TRBV27; D call uncertain. The V and J ends lost 4 bases and 2 bases respectively, with 8 bases between them. Germline CDR1 and CDR2: MNHEY and SMNVEV (reference sequence). CDR3 length equals 13 residues. The CDR3: CASSSVLNYGYTF. The CDR3 bases are TGTGCCAGCAGTTCGGTCCTCAACTATGGCTACACCTTC.

This clonotype was recorded many times. This chain connects TRBV7-9 to TRBJ2-7, with D tentatively TRBD1 or TRBD2 (5 bases each). Germline loops: CDR1 SEHNR, CDR2 FQNEAQ (reference sequence). Trimming took off 4 bases at V and 2 bases at J, with 9 bases between the two ends. The CDR3 consists of 13 residues. The DNA of the CDR3 is TGTGCCAGCAGCTCAACGGGGCCCTACGAGCAGTACTTC. Translating it yields CASSSTGPYEQYF.

This clonotype was found a few times. This sequence joins TRBV5-4 and TRBJ1-6; D remains ambiguous. Germline lookup yields CDR1 SGHNT and CDR2 YYREEE (reference sequence). The CDR3 is 16 amino acids. V was trimmed by 3 bases and J by 8 bases, leaving 18 bases between them. CDR3 residues: CASSWKTGNNDSPLHF. The CDR3 nucleotides are TGTGCCAGCAGCTGGAAGACGGGGAATAACGATTCACCCCTCCACTTT.

The chain combines TRBV20-1 with TRBJ2-5; 8 nucleotides agree with TRBD1. The CDR3 runs to 16 residues. J gave up 1 base and V 0 bases, and 7 bases lay outside the gene matches. The germline CDR1 and CDR2 sequences are DFQATT and SNEGSKA (reference sequence). DNA of the CDR3: TGCAGTGCTAGAGATCCCACAGGGGGGTCCCAAGAGACCCAGTACTTC. This codes for CSARDPTGGSQETQYF.

The rearrangement links TRBV5-6 to TRBJ2-5, with D possibly called TRBD1 or TRBD2 (5 bases each). Germline CDR1 reads SGHDT; CDR2 reads YYEEEE. The CDR3 extends over 16 amino acids. The germline V and J ends were trimmed by 3 bases and 0 bases, with 15 bases remaining between them. The CDR3: CASSWWGRNHQETQYF. CDR3 nucleotide sequence: TGTGCCAGCAGCTGGTGGGGACGCAACCACCAAGAGACCCAGTACTTC.

In its sample, this clonotype was seen many times. The genes are TRBV7-3 and TRBJ1-1; D call uncertain. The length of the CDR3 is 13 residues. Germline V gene data show CDR1 as SGHTA and CDR2 as FQGTGA. The V end lost 6 bases, the J end lost 4 bases, and 12 bases lay between the germline ends. The CDR3 nucleotides are TGTGCCAGCAGTCCGGACGGGGTCACTGAAGCTTTCTTT. Residues: CASSPDGVTEAFF.

The CDR3 spells CASSPRTNTDTQYF. Here the CDR3 DNA reads TGTGCCAGCAGTCCGCGGACCAACACAGATACGCAGTATTTT. The chain couples TRBV12-3 or TRBV12-4 to TRBJ2-3; unclear D gene. V lost 5 bases, J lost 2 bases, and 11 bases lay in between. This CDR3 has 14 amino acids.

The V and J genes are TRBV7-2 and TRBJ2-5; D call uncertain. The CDR3 covers 13 residues. CDR1 SGHTA and CDR2 FQGNSA come from the germline V gene. The V and J ends lost 5 bases and 0 bases respectively, with 7 bases between them. In nucleotides, the CDR3 is TGTGCCAGCAGCGTTAAGCACCAAGAGACCCAGTACTTC. Encoded protein: CASSVKHQETQYF.

This clonotype has a handful of counts. J is TRBJ2-2 and V is TRBV7-7; D is perhaps TRBD1 (5 bases). The V gene lost 2 bases and the J gene lost 4 bases, with 14 bases spanning the gap. The CDR3 is 16 amino acids. Germline V CDR1 and CDR2: SSHAT, FNYEAQ (reference sequence). CDR3 DNA sequence: TGTGCCAGCAGCTTAAACTCTCAGGGCGGCACCGGGGAGCTGTTTTTT. It encodes CASSLNSQGGTGELFF.

The rearrangement joins TRBV7-9 to TRBJ2-1; the D gene is possibly TRBD1 (5 bases). Germline CDR1 and CDR2: SEHNR and FQNEAQ (reference sequence). Trimming removed 5 bases at V and 12 bases at J, with 14 bases between. The CDR3 extends over 12 amino acids. The CDR3 nucleotides are TGTGCCAGCAGCCAGGAAGGGGTGAGGCAGTTCTTC. As protein: CASSQEGVRQFF.

This clonotype was seen a handful of times. V is TRBV19 and J is TRBJ1-1, with D perhaps matching TRBD1 (5 bases). The CDR3 spans 15 residues. Germline V lookup: CDR1 LNHDA, CDR2 SQIVND (reference sequence). V was clipped by 4 bases and J by 0 bases, with 12 bases between them. The DNA for the CDR3 is TGTGCCAGTAGTACTACGACAGAAATGAACACTGAAGCTTTCTTT. Protein product: CASSTTTEMNTEAFF. The complete variable domain, with remaining parts taken from reference TRBV19 and TRBJ1-1, reads DGGITQSPKYLFRKEGQNVTLSCEQNLNHDAMYWYRQDPGQGLRLIYYSQIVNDFQKGDIAEGYSVSREKKESFPLTVTSAQKNPTAFYLCASSTTTEMNTEAFFGQGTRLTVV.

This clonotype was observed a handful of times. The V call is TRBV7-2, the J call TRBJ2-5, with 8 bases fitting TRBD1. V lost 6 bases and J lost 3; bases outside the gene matches: 9. The CDR3 has 15 amino acids. Germline assignment: CDR1 SGHTA and CDR2 FQGNSA. CDR3 amino acids: CASRDRTGNKETQYF. The CDR3 coding sequence is TGTGCCAGCAGAGACAGGACAGGGAATAAAGAGACCCAGTACTTC.

This clonotype was seen more than once but under ten times. The V gene is TRBV5-5, the J gene TRBJ1-4, with D possibly TRBD1 on 6 matching bases. Germline V gives CDR1 SGHKS, CDR2 YYEKEE (reference sequence). CDR3 size: 14 residues. V shed 1 base and J shed 8 bases, with 12 bases lying between them. CDR3 residues: CASSLSPRGEKLFF. DNA of the CDR3: TGTGCCAGCAGCTTGTCCCCCAGGGGCGAAAAACTGTTTTTT. Supplemented by reference TRBV5-5 and TRBJ1-4, the full variable domain reads DAGVTQSPTHLIKTRGQQVTLRCSPISGHKSVSWYQQVLGQGPQFIFQYYEKEERGRGNFPDRFSARQFPNYSSELNVNALLLGDSALYLCASSLSPRGEKLFFGSGTQLSVL.

This clonotype was seen more than once but under ten times. The chain has TRBV25-1 and TRBJ1-2; perhaps TRBD1 as D (6 bases). Per germline, CDR1 MGHDK and CDR2 SYGVNS. The CDR3 has 13 residues. V lost 8 bases to trimming and J lost 2 bases, with 12 bases between them. The CDR3 is CASGVGANYGYTF. The CDR3 coding sequence is TGTGCCAGCGGGGTGGGGGCGAACTATGGCTACACCTTC.

A remark on this clonotype: One end of the junction does not line up with germline, which may come from a read error. The chain couples TRBV5-6 to TRBJ2-7; the D gene could be TRBD1 or TRBD2 (7 bases each). Germline V gene sequence: CDR1 SGHDT, CDR2 YYEEEE. The CDR3 consists of 12 residues. For the CDR3, the DNA is TGTGCCAACAGCGGGGACAGCCACGAGCAGTACTTC. Its protein product is CANSGDSHEQYF.

This CDR3 is CASSYWVGETQYF. CDR3 in DNA: TGTGCCAGCAGTTACTGGGTTGGGGAGACCCAGTACTTC. The chain couples TRBV6-5 to TRBJ2-5, with unresolved D. V was clipped by 1 base and J by 5 bases, with 8 bases between them. This CDR3 region has 13 residues. Germline-derived CDR1 and CDR2 are MNHEY and SVGAGI.

Many counts were recorded for this clonotype. The chain employs TRBV4-1 and TRBJ1-2; 9 positions match TRBD1. There are 15 residues in the CDR3. Germline CDR1 is MGHRA and CDR2 is YSYEKL. The V and J ends lost 4 bases and 2 bases, in that order; junction bases with no gene match: 5. The CDR3 DNA follows: TGCGCCAGCAGCCTTCCGGGACAGGGAAACTATGGCTACACCTTC. Translation gives CASSLPGQGNYGYTF.

This clonotype was counted many times. The rearrangement uses TRBV15 and TRBJ2-2, with D perhaps TRBD1 (5 bases). V lost 3 bases and J lost 3, with 14 bases in between. The germline CDR1 and CDR2 sequences are LNHNV and YYDKDF (reference sequence). This CDR3 has 16 residues. The CDR3 region is CATSRQGTQDTGELFF. CDR3 DNA sequence: TGTGCCACCAGCAGGCAGGGAACTCAGGACACCGGGGAGCTGTTTTTT.

There are many counts of this clonotype. The chain employs TRBV7-9 and TRBJ1-6, with TRBD1 identical over 7 bases. V gave up 9 bases and J gave up 7 bases; unmatched junction bases: 9. Germline CDR1 and CDR2: SEHNR and FQNEAQ (reference sequence). The CDR3 is 14 residues long. CDR3 coding DNA: TGTGCCAGTCAGGGGGGCAGGGGGAATTCACCCCTCCACTTT. It specifies CASQGGRGNSPLHF.

This clonotype occurred once. The chain recombines TRBV5-1 with TRBJ2-3, with 8 bases identical to TRBD2. The J segment lost 1 base and the V segment lost 2 bases, leaving 12 bases of the junction unmatched. The germline gives CDR1 SGHRS, CDR2 YFSETQ. CDR3 length: 18 amino acids. CDR3 loop: CASSFRLAWGRGTDTQYF. In DNA form, the CDR3 reads TGCGCCAGCAGCTTCCGACTAGCGTGGGGCCGGGGCACAGATACGCAGTATTTT.

This clonotype has only a few counts. The rearrangement uses TRBV7-9 and TRBJ2-5, with 7 bases identical to TRBD2. This CDR3 has 15 amino acids. The V and J ends lost 4 bases and 1 base, in that order; junction bases with no gene match: 6. Germline V gives CDR1 SEHNR, CDR2 FQNEAQ (reference sequence). CDR3 residues: CASSSSGRTQETQYF. CDR3 sequence (DNA): TGTGCCAGCAGCTCATCCGGGAGGACCCAAGAGACCCAGTACTTC.

This rearrangement joins TRBV29-1 to TRBJ1-2, with 8 bases aligning to TRBD1. V shed 6 bases and J 11 bases; nucleotides not matched to a gene: 11. CDR1 and CDR2 from the germline V gene are SQVTM and ANQGSEA. The CDR3 consists of 12 residues. The CDR3 loop reads CSVHRTGIDYTF. The CDR3 DNA sequence: TGCAGCGTCCACCGGACAGGGATTGATTACACCTTC.

This clonotype was counted between two and nine times. The CDR3 nucleotides are TGCAGTGCTACTCGTAGCAATCAGCCCCAGCATTTT. It specifies CSATRSNQPQHF. The chain links TRBV20-1 to TRBJ1-5; D uncertain. Germline CDR1 DFQATT, CDR2 SNEGSKA (reference sequence). The V end was cut by 4 bases, the J end by 0 bases, with 4 bases between. The length of the CDR3 is 12 residues.

This clonotype was recorded a few times. The J gene is TRBJ2-5, the V gene TRBV4-3, with D tentatively TRBD1 (6 bases). With 0 bases removed from V and 6 bases from J, the gap between germline ends came to 23 bases. The CDR3 runs to 18 residues. Germline CDR1 and CDR2: LGHNA and YSLEER. DNA for the CDR3: TGCGCCAGCAGCCAAGAGTGGGACACGCCCTCCCGTTTGAAGACCCAGTACTTC. It yields the protein CASSQEWDTPSRLKTQYF.

The chain recombines TRBV3-1 with TRBJ2-3; D may be TRBD2 (5 bases). Trimming shortened V by 1 base and J by 7 bases, and 18 bases separated the two germline ends. This CDR3 is 16 amino acids long. Germline V gene data show CDR1 as LGHDT and CDR2 as YNNKEL (reference sequence). This CDR3 reads CASSQGTSGPRNTQYF. The DNA of the CDR3 is TGTGCCAGCAGCCAAGGGACCAGCGGACCCAGAAATACGCAGTATTTT.

This rearrangement joins TRBV6-5 to TRBJ2-1; D ambiguous. The CDR3 sequence is 16 residues long. Germline-derived CDR1 and CDR2 are MNHEY and SVGAGI. With 0 bases removed from V and 6 bases from J, the gap between germline ends came to 15 bases. CDR3 DNA sequence: TGTGCCAGCAGTTACTCGAAACAGCTCTGGGGCAATGAGCAGTTCTTC. Translation: CASSYSKQLWGNEQFF.

The chain combines TRBV5-1 with TRBJ2-7; TRBD2 is a possible D gene (6 bases). V lost 2 bases and J 4 bases, leaving 25 bases between the germline ends. The CDR3 sequence is 18 residues long. The germline V gene has CDR1 SGHRS and CDR2 YFSETQ. DNA for the CDR3: TGCGCCAGCAGCTTATCGGTCGGGAGCGGGCTAGCGTCGTACGAGCAGTACTTC. It encodes CASSLSVGSGLASYEQYF.

The chain links TRBV2 to TRBJ2-7, with D tentatively TRBD2 (5 bases). V lost 8 bases to trimming and J lost 6 bases, with 20 bases between them. CDR1 is SNHLY and CDR2 is FYNNEI in the germline V gene. CDR3 size: 14 residues. The CDR3 spells CASDGFGLSREQYF. The CDR3 nucleotides are TGTGCCAGCGATGGTTTCGGACTGTCGCGCGAGCAGTACTTC.